This T cell receptor (beta chain) was identified in a study of blood T cell repertoires in COVID-19. Produced via immunoSEQ multiplex PCR; TCRdb's table is partial and in-frame only. This sample has about 180,000 clones, with approximately 82% found just once. Per germline, CDR1 SEHNR and CDR2 FQNEAQ (reference sequence). Trimming took off 11 bases at V and 7 bases at J, with 23 bases between the two ends. This CDR3 has 14 amino acids. Sequencing was performed on PBMCs or T cells enriched from blood (not recorded which). The source is a middle-aged man who had recovered from COVID-19. The rearrangement links TRBV7-9 to TRBJ1-2; the D gene is possibly TRBD1 (5 bases). CDR3 in amino acids: CAGEGQGSFGGYTF. Written as DNA, the CDR3 is TGTGCCGGAGAAGGCCAGGGATCATTTGGTGGCTACACCTTC.